The sequence of this T cell receptor (beta chain) was determined in a study of OX40 agonist ivuxolimab in advanced cancers. Study in general: Dosing consisted of intravenous ivuxolimab at 0.01 to 10 mg/kg every 2 weeks.

Germline V lookup: CDR1 SGHDT, CDR2 YYEEEE. V shed 5 bases and J 2 bases; nucleotides not matched to a gene: 6. The CDR3 length is 14 residues. Repertoires were generated with immunoSEQ multiplex PCR, while TCRdb's copy carries only in-frame clones and drops some. This table holds about 13,000 clones, around 80% found once. V usage is TRBV5-6 and J usage is TRBJ2-7; 8 bases fit TRBD1. Source: CD4+ or CD8+ T cells sorted from blood, taken in a trial of the OX40 agonist ivuxolimab. The receptor was isolated from an adult with an advanced solid tumor such as melanoma, head and neck, liver or kidney cancer. DNA of the CDR3: TGTGCCAGCAGGCAGGGGGCCAGGACCTACGAGCAGTACTTC. It specifies CASRQGARTYEQYF.